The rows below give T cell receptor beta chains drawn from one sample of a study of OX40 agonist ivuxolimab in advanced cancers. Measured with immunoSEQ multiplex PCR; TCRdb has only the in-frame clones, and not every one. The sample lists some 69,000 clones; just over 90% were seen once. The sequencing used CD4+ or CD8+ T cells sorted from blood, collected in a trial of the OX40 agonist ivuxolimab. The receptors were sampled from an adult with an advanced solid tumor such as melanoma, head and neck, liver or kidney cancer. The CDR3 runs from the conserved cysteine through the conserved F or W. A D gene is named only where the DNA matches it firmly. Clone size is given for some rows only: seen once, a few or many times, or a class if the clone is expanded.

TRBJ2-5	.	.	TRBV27	TGTGCCAGCAGTATGAAGGGAACCCCCGCCCAGTACTTC	CASSMKGTPAQYF
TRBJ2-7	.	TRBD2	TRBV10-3	TGTGCCATCACCGAACGGACTAGCGGACCTCTCGAGCAGTACTTC	CAITERTSGPLEQYF
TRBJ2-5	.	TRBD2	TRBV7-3	TGTGCCAGCAGCGCCGGACTAGCGGGAGATGAGACCCAGTACTTC	CASSAGLAGDETQYF
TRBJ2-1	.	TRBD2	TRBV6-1	TGTGCCAGCAGTGTCAGGACTAGCGGGAGCAATGAGCAGTTCTTC	CASSVRTSGSNEQFF
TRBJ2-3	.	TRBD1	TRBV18	TGTGCCAGCTCACCGGTACAGGGGGGTACAGATACGCAGTATTTT	CASSPVQGGTDTQYF
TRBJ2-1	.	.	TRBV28	TGTGCCAGCATGGTCCCAGGGTTGTATGAGCAGTTCTTC	CASMVPGLYEQFF
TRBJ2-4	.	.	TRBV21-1	TGTGCCAGCAGCAAACCAGCGGGAGCCAAAAACATTCAGTACTTC	CASSKPAGAKNIQYF
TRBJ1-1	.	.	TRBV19	TGTGCCAGTAGAGTGACGGCGGGGACTGAAGCTTTCTTT	CASRVTAGTEAFF
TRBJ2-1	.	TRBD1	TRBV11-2	TGTGCCAGCAGCTCGAAACAGGGGAATGAGCAGTTCTTC	CASSSKQGNEQFF
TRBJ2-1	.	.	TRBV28	TGTGCCAGCAGTGAGGGCGCCTACAATGAGCAGTTCTTC	CASSEGAYNEQFF
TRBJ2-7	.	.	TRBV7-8	TGTGCCAGCAGCTTGGGCGGTGGGAGTTCATTCGAGCAGTACTTC	CASSLGGGSSFEQYF
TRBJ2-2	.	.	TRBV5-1	TGCGCCAGCAGCTTGGTTGGGGGGCGCATGGCGAACACCGGGGAGCTGTTTTTT	CASSLVGGRMANTGELFF
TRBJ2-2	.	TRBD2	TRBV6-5	TGTGCCAGCAGACCAGCGGGAATGATCCCCGGGGAGCTGTTTTTT	CASRPAGMIPGELFF
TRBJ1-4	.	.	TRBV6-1	TGTGCCAGCGGACCCGGCCTGTATAATGAAAAACTGTTTTTT	CASGPGLYNEKLFF
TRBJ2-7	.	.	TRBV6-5	TGTGCCAGCAGTTACTCTCCAGCCTCCTACGAGCAGTACTTC	CASSYSPASYEQYF
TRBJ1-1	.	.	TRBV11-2	TGTGCCAGCAGCTTAGACAGGGGAGCGGCTTTCTTT	CASSLDRGAAFF
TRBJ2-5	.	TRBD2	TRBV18	TGTGCCAGCTCATCCGGGACTAGCAGGGAGACCCAGTACTTC	CASSSGTSRETQYF
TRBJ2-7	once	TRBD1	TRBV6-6	TGTGCCAGCAGTACCTGGACAGGCGAGCAGTACTTC	CASSTWTGEQYF
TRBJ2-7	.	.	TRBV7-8	TGTGCCAGCAGCTTAAGACAGAAGATTTCCTACGAGCAGTACTTC	CASSLRQKISYEQYF
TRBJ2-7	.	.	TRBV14	TGTGCCAGCAGCCTGAACCCTTGGGTCGAGCAGTACTTC	CASSLNPWVEQYF
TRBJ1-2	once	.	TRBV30	TGTGCCTGGAGTGGGGGGCCATCTGGCTACACCTTC	CAWSGGPSGYTF
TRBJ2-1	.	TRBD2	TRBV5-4	TGTGCCAGCAGCTTGACGCCGGGACTACCCTACAATGAGCAGTTCTTC	CASSLTPGLPYNEQFF
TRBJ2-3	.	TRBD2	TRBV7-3	TGTGCCAGCAGCCCACCGGGACTAGCGGGAAGCACAGATACGCAGTATTTT	CASSPPGLAGSTDTQYF
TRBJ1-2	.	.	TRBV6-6	TGTGCCAGCAGGGCGGGGCAGGACCTTTATGGCTACACCTTC	CASRAGQDLYGYTF
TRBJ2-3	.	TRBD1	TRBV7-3	TGTGCCAGCAGCCCGGGGACAGGCCAAAGCACAGATACGCAGTATTTT	CASSPGTGQSTDTQYF
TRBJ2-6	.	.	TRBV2	TGTGCCAGCAGTTCCTCTAGAGGAAGCTCTGGGGCCAACGTCCTGACTTTC	CASSSSRGSSGANVLTF
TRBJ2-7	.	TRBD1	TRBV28	TGTGCCAGCAGTGGGGGACAGGGCTACGAGCAGTACTTC	CASSGGQGYEQYF
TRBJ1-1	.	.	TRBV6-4	TGTGCCAGCAGTCCGACAGACATGAACACTGAAGCTTTCTTT	CASSPTDMNTEAFF
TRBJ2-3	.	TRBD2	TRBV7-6	TGTGCCAGCAGCAGCGGGACCGGCAGGGTTGGCACAGATACGCAGTATTTT	CASSSGTGRVGTDTQYF
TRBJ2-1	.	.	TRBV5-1	TGCGCCAGCAGCAAGGTCGCTAACGGGGGCTACAATGAGCAGTTCTTC	CASSKVANGGYNEQFF
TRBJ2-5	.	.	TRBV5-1	TGCGCCAGCAGACAAACAGGGACGCAGCAAGAGACCCAGTACTTC	CASRQTGTQQETQYF
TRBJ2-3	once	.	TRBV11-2	TGTGCCAGCAGCGTTAGGGTTCGCGGTACCACAGATACGCAGTATTTT	CASSVRVRGTTDTQYF
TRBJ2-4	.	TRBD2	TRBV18	TGTGCCAGCTCACCAAGGCGGGAGGGCCTGGACATTCAGTACTTC	CASSPRREGLDIQYF
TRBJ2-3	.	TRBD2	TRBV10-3	TGTGCCGCTAGCGGGAGGGAGGCAGATACGCAGTATTTT	CAASGREADTQYF
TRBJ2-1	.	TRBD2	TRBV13	TGTGCCAGCAGCTTAGTAGGGCTAGCGGGAGTAGCCAATGAGCAGTTCTTC	CASSLVGLAGVANEQFF
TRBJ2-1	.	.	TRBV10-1	TGCGCCAGCAAGCTAGCATGGAGCTCCTACAATGAGCAGTTCTTC	CASKLAWSSYNEQFF
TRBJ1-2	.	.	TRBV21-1	TGTGCCAGCAGCAAACGCCTCAGCGGGAGAGGAGGCTACACCTTC	CASSKRLSGRGGYTF
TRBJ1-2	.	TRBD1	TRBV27	TGTGCCAGCAGTGGACAGGGGGCGAACTATGGCTACACCTTC	CASSGQGANYGYTF
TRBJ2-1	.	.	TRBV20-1	TGCAGTGCCGGGAAGGGCAATGAGCAGTTCTTC	CSAGKGNEQFF
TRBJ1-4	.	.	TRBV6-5	TGTGCCAGCAGTCCCTCCGGAACAACTAATGAAAAACTGTTTTTT	CASSPSGTTNEKLFF
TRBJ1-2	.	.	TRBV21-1	TGTGCCAGCAGCAAATATACGGGACCCCTGGACGGCTACACCTTC	CASSKYTGPLDGYTF
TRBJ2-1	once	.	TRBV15	TGTGCCACCAGGTTTTTACTTGGGGTTGAATCGTATGAGCAGTTCTTC	CATRFLLGVESYEQFF
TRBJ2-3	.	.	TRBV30	TGTGCCTGGAGTTTACAGGAAAGGGGAAGGGGAGGAGATACGCAGTATTTT	CAWSLQERGRGGDTQYF
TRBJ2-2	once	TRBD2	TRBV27	TGTGCCAGCAGTTTAGGACTAGCGAGCACCGGGGAGCTGTTTTTT	CASSLGLASTGELFF
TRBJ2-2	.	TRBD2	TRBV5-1	TGCGCCAGCAGCCTCCCCGCGGGTAGCGGGGCTAACACCGGGGAGCTGTTTTTT	CASSLPAGSGANTGELFF
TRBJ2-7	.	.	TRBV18	TGTGCCAGCTCACCGCACAGGGTCGGCGAGCAGTACTTC	CASSPHRVGEQYF
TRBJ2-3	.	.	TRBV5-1	TGCGCCAGCAGAAGGGCCCTTGAGGGCACAGATACGCAGTATTTT	CASRRALEGTDTQYF
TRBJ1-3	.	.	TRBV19	TGTGCCAGTAGTATTATGGGAACCTCTGGAAACACCATATATTTT	CASSIMGTSGNTIYF
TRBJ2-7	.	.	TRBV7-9	TGTGCCAGCAGCCTCCAGAGTTCCTACGAGCAGTACTTC	CASSLQSSYEQYF
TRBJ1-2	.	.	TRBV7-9	TGTGCCAGCAGCTCAAGCACCAACTATGGCTACACCTTC	CASSSSTNYGYTF